The rows below give T cell receptor beta chains drawn from one sample of a study of Graves' ophthalmopathy and Graves' hyperthyroidism. TCRdb used MiXCR to reprocess the multiplex PCR reads, holding one entry per CDR3 protein. In the table there are around 400,000 distinct CDR3 sequences, over 20% of which are singletons. The sequencing sample was made of peripheral blood. These receptors were collected from a woman between 18 and 29 years old with stable Graves' hyperthyroidism. Each CDR3 is given with its conserved first and last residue. A D gene is named only where the DNA matches it firmly. Clone size appears in some rows only: once, few, many, or a class for an expanded clone.

>-|TRBJ2-7|few|TRBV11-2|17
CASSLVGGQANSYEQYF
TGTGCCAGCAGCTTAGTTGGGGGGCAGGCTAACTCCTACGAGCAGTACTTC
>TRBD2|TRBJ2-7|many|TRBV20-1|14
CSARTSGIYYEQYF
TGCAGTGCACGGACTAGCGGGATTTACTACGAGCAGTACTTC
>-|TRBJ2-7|-|TRBV20-1|13
CSAPWPPKDEQYF
TGCAGTGCTCCTTGGCCTCCTAAGGACGAGCAGTACTTC
>-|TRBJ1-2|-|TRBV6-2/TRBV6-3|13
CASSLYSYYGYTF
TGTGCCAGCAGCCTATACAGTTACTATGGCTACACCTTC
>TRBD2|TRBJ2-1|-|TRBV2|14
CASRRLAATNEKFF
TGTGCCAGCAGGCGTCTAGCGGCGACCAATGAGAAGTTCTTC
>-|TRBJ2-2|many|TRBV5-1|13
CASRGVNTGELFF
TGCGCCAGCAGGGGCGTAAACACCGGGGAGCTGTTTTTT
>-|TRBJ1-3|many|TRBV7-9|13
CASRWGEGNTIYF
TGTGCCAGCAGATGGGGGGAAGGAAACACCATATATTTT
>-|TRBJ2-7|many|TRBV12-3/TRBV12-4|12
CASSGVSYEQYF
TGTGCCAGCAGTGGGGTCTCCTACGAGCAGTACTTC
>-|TRBJ2-4|many|TRBV5-1|14
CASSPTLAKNIQYF
TGCGCCAGCAGCCCGACACTAGCCAAAAACATTCAGTACTTC
>-|TRBJ2-7|-|TRBV20-1|13
CSAHAGVTYEQYF
TGCAGTGCTCATGCCGGCGTTACCTACGAGCAGTACTTC
>TRBD1|TRBJ1-1|many|TRBV7-2|14
CASSAQGEGTEAFF
TGTGCCAGCAGCGCACAGGGGGAAGGCACTGAAGCTTTCTTT
>-|TRBJ1-2|many|TRBV10-3|14
CAISGTDNNYGYTF
TGTGCCATCAGTGGGACGGATAATAACTATGGCTACACCTTC
>TRBD1|TRBJ1-1|-|TRBV6-1|13
CASSTGTGGEAFF
TGTGCCAGCAGTACCGGGACAGGGGGTGAAGCTTTCTTT
>TRBD2|TRBJ2-7|many|TRBV7-3|14
CASGSTSGSAEQYF
TGTGCCAGCGGCTCGACTAGCGGGAGTGCCGAGCAGTACTTC
>TRBD1|TRBJ2-6|few|TRBV18|13
CASSPDRNHVLTF
TGTGCCAGCTCACCGGACAGGAATCACGTCCTGACTTTC
>TRBD1|TRBJ1-2|many|TRBV12-3/TRBV12-4|16
CASSLGFGTGSSGYTF
TGTGCCAGCAGTTTAGGTTTCGGGACAGGGTCCTCTGGCTACACCTTC
>-|TRBJ2-5|-|TRBV7-2|13
CASSMTGGETQHF
TGTGCCAGCAGCATGACAGGAGGGGAGACCCAGCACTTC
>TRBD2|TRBJ2-7|-|TRBV2|12
CASSPPLAGAAF
TGTGCCAGCAGTCCCCCCTTAGCGGGGGCTGCTTTC
>TRBD1|TRBJ2-2|many|TRBV7-3|15
CASSGTGGHTGELFF
TGTGCCAGCTCGGGGACAGGGGGCCACACCGGGGAGCTGTTTTTT
>-|TRBJ2-5|few|TRBV6-2/TRBV6-3|15
CASSYYGTSMETQYF
TGTGCCAGCAGTTACTATGGGACCTCCATGGAGACCCAGTACTTC
>-|TRBJ1-1|-|TRBV5-1|15
CASSLGASVNTEAFF
TGCGCCAGCAGCTTGGGGGCGTCGGTGAACACTGAAGCTTTCTTT
>TRBD2|TRBJ2-4|many|TRBV7-2|16
CASSPGGWVAKNIQYF
TGTGCCAGCAGCCCCGGGGGGTGGGTAGCCAAAAACATTCAGTACTTC
>-|TRBJ2-7|-|TRBV9|13
CASSVRGGYEQYF
TGTGCCAGCAGCGTGAGGGGGGGGTACGAGCAGTACTTC